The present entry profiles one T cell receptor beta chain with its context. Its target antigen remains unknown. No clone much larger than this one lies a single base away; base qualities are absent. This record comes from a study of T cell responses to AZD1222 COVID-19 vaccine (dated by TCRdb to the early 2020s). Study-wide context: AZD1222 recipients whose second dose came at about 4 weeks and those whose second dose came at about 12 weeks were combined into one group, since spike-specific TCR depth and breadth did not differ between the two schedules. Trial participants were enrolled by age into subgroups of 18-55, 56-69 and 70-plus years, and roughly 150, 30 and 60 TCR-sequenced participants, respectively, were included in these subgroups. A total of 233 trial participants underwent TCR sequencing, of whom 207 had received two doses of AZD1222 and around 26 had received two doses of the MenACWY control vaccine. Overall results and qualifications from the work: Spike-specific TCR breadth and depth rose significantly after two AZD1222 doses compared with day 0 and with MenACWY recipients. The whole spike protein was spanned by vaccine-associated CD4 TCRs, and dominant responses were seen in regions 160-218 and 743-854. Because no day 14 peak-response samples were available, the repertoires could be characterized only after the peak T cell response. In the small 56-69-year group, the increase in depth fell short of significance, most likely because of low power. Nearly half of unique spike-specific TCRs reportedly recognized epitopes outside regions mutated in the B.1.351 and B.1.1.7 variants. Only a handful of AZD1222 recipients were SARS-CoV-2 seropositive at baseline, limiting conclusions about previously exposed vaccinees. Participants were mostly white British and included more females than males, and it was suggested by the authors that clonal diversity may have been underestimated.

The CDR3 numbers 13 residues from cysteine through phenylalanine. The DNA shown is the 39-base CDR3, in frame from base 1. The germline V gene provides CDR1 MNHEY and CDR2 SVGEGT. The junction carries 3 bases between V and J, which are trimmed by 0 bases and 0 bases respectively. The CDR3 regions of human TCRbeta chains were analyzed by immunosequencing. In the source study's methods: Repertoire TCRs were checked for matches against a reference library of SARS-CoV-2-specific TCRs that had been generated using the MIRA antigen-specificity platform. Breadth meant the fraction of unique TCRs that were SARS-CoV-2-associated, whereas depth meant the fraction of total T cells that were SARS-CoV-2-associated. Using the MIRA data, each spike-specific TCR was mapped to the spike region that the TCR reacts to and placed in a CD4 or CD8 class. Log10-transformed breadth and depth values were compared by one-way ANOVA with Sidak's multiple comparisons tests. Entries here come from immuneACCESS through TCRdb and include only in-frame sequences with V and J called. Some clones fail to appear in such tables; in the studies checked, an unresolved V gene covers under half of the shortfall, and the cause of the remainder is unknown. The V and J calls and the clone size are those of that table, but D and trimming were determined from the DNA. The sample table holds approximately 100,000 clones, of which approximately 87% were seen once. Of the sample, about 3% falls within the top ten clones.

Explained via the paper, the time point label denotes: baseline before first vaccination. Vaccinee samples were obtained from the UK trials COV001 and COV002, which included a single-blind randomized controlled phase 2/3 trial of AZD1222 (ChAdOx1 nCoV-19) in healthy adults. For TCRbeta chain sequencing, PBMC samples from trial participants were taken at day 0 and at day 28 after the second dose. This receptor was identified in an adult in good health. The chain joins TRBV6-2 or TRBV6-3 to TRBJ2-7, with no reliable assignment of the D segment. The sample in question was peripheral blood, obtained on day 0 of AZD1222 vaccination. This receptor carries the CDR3 CASSYSASYEQYF. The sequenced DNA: TGTGCCAGCAGTTACTCTGCCTCCTACGAGCAGTACTTC.